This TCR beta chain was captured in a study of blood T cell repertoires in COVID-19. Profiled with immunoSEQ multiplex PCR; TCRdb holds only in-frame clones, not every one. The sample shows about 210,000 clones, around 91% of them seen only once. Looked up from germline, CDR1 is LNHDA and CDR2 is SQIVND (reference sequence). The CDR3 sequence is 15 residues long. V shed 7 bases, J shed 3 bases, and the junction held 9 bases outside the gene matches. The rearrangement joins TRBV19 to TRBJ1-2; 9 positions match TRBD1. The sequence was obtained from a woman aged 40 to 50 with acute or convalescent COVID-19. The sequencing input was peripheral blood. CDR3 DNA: TGTGCCAGTACCTCAGGGGGACAGGGAGACTATGGCTACACCTTC. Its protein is CASTSGGQGDYGYTF.